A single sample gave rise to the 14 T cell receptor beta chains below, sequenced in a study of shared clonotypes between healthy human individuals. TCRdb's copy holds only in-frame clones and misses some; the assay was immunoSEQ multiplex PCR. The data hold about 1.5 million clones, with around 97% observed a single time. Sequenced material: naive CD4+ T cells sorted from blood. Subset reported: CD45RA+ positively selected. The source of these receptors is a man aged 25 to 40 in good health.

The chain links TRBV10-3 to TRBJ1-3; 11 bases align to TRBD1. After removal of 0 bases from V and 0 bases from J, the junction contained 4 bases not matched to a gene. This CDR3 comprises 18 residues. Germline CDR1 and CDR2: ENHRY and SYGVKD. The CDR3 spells CAISESRTGGLSGNTIYF. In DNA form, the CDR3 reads TGTGCCATCAGTGAGTCGCGGACAGGGGGCCTCTCTGGAAACACCATATATTTT.

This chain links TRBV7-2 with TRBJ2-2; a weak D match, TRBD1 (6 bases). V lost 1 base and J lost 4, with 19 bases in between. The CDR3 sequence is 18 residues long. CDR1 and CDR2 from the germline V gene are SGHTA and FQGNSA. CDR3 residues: CASSLGLLRGSTTGELFF. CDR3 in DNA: TGTGCCAGCAGCTTAGGCCTCCTGAGGGGGAGTACCACCGGGGAGCTGTTTTTT.

CDR3 amino acids: CAIGNPNTGELFF. The CDR3 DNA reads TGTGCCATAGGTAATCCGAACACCGGGGAGCTGTTTTTT. The genes are TRBV28 and TRBJ2-2, with D uncertain. Germline CDR1 reads MDHEN; CDR2 reads SYDVKM. V dropped 10 bases and J dropped 0 bases, with 9 bases sitting between them. The CDR3 covers 13 residues.

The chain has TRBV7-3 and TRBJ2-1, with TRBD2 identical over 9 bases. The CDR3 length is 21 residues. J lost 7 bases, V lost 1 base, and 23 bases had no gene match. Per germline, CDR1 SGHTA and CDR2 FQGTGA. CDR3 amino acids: CASSLNLAGLAGPTKWNEQFF. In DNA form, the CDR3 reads TGTGCCAGCAGCTTAAATCTCGCGGGGCTAGCGGGACCCACCAAGTGGAATGAGCAGTTCTTC. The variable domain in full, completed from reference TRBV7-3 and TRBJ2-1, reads GAGVSQTPSNKVTEKGKYVELRCDPISGHTALYWYRQSLGQGPEFLIYFQGTGAADDSGLPNDRFFAVRPEGSVSTLKIQRTERGDSAVYLCASSLNLAGLAGPTKWNEQFFGPGTRLTVL.

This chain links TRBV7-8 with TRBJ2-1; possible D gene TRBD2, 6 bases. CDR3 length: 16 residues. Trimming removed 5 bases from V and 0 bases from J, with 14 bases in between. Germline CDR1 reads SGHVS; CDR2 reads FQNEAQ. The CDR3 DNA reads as TGTGCCAGCAGCCCCCGGGGAGGAACCTCCTACAATGAGCAGTTCTTC. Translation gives CASSPRGGTSYNEQFF.

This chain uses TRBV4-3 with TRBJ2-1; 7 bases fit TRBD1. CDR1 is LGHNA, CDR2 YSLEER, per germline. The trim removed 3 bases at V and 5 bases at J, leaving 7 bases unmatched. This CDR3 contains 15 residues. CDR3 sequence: CASSQPVGTDNEQFF. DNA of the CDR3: TGCGCCAGCAGCCAGCCGGTCGGGACAGACAATGAGCAGTTCTTC.

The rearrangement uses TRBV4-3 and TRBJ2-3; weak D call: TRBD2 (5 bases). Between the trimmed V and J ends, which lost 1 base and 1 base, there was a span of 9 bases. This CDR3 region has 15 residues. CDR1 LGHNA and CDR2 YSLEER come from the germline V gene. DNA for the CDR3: TGCGCCAGCAGCCAAGGCGTTAGCGGCACAGATACGCAGTATTTT. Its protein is CASSQGVSGTDTQYF.

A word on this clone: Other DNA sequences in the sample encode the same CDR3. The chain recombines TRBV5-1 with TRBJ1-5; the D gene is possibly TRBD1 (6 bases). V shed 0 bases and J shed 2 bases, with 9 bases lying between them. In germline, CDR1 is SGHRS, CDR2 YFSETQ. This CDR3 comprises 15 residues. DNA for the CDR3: TGCGCCAGCAGCTTGGAGGGGGTGCGCAATCAGCCCCAGCATTTT. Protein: CASSLEGVRNQPQHF.

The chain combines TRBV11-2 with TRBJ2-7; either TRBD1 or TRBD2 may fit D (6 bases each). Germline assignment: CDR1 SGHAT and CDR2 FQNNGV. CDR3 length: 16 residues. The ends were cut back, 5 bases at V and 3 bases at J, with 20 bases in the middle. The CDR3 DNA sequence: TGTGCCAGCAGCCGAACGGGGGCAGGGGATCTCTACGAGCAGTACTTC. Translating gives CASSRTGAGDLYEQYF.

DNA of the CDR3: TGTGCCAGCGCGAGGGGCGACGAGCAGTACTTC. It codes for CASARGDEQYF. J is TRBJ2-7 and V is TRBV6-6, with D possibly being TRBD1 or TRBD2 (5 bases each). Trimming removed 8 bases at V and 5 bases at J, with 10 bases between. CDR3 length equals 11 residues. Germline V lookup: CDR1 MNHNY, CDR2 SVGAGI (reference sequence).

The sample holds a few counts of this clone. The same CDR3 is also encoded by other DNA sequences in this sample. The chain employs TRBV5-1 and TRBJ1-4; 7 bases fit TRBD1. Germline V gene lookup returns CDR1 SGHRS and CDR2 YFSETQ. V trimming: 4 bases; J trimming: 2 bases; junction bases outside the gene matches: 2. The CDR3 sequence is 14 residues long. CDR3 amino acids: CASSLTGTNEKLFF. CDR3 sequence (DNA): TGCGCCAGCAGCCTGACAGGGACTAATGAAAAACTGTTTTTT.

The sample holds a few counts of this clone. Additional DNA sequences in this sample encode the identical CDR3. The CDR3 loop reads CASSPGLADYNEQFF. The CDR3 DNA reads TGTGCCAGCAGCCCGGGACTAGCGGACTACAATGAGCAGTTCTTC. This rearrangement joins TRBV5-4 to TRBJ2-1, with 11 bases aligning to TRBD2. The CDR3 covers 15 residues. V shed 4 bases, J shed 3 bases, and the junction held 3 bases outside the gene matches. From germline, CDR1 is SGHNT and CDR2 YYREEE (reference sequence).

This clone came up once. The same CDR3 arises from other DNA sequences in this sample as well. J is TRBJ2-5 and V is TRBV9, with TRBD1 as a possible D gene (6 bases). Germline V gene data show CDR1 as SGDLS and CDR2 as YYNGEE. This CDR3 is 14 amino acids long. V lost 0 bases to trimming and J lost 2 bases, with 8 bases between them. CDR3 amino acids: CASSVGTVQETQYF. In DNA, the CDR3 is TGTGCCAGCAGCGTAGGGACAGTACAAGAGACCCAGTACTTC. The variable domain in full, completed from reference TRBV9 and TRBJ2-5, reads DSGVTQTPKHLITATGQRVTLRCSPRSGDLSVYWYQQSLDQGLQFLIQYYNGEERAKGNILERFSAQQFPDLHSELNLSSLELGDSALYFCASSVGTVQETQYFGPGTRLLVL.

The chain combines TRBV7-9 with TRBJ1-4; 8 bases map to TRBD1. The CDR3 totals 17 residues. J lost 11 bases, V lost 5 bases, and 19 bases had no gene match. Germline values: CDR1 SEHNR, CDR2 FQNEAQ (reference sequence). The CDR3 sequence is CASSPRTGRSAMEKLFF. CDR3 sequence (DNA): TGTGCCAGCAGCCCGAGGACAGGGCGGTCCGCGATGGAGAAACTGTTTTTT.